These 17 T cell receptor beta chains came from one sample sequenced in a study of blood T cell repertoires in COVID-19. The repertoire was sequenced with immunoSEQ multiplex PCR; TCRdb's copy has only in-frame clones and lacks some. The sample includes roughly 310,000 clones, about 91% of them seen just once. Sequencing was carried out using PBMCs or T cells enriched from blood (not recorded which). These receptors came from a woman aged 40 to 55 who had recovered from COVID-19.

The chain combines TRBV29-1 with TRBJ1-1; D is possibly TRBD1 (5 bases). V lost 4 bases and J 2 bases, leaving 11 bases between the germline ends. Looked up from germline, CDR1 is SQVTM and CDR2 is ANQGSEA. The CDR3 extends over 13 amino acids. The CDR3 is CSVGKDTNTEAFF. CDR3 bases: TGCAGCGTTGGGAAGGACACCAACACTGAAGCTTTCTTT.

The chain employs TRBV20-1 and TRBJ1-1; D is uncertain. This CDR3 comprises 11 residues. Trimming shortened V by 5 bases and J by 6 bases, and 10 bases separated the two germline ends. Germline V lookup: CDR1 DFQATT, CDR2 SNEGSKA (reference sequence). In nucleotides, the CDR3 is TGCAGTGCTCACTTGTCGGCTGAAGCTTTCTTT. Encoded protein: CSAHLSAEAFF.

V and J are TRBV7-9 and TRBJ2-7; 7 positions agree with TRBD1. The V gene's germline CDR1 is SEHNR and CDR2 FQNEAQ (reference sequence). The CDR3 loop spans 15 amino acids. Trimming at V came to 7 bases and at J to 3 bases, leaving 12 bases not matched to a gene. Here the CDR3 DNA reads TGTGCCAGCACCCCAGGGAAGGGGGCTATCTACGAGCAGTACTTC. The encoded protein is CASTPGKGAIYEQYF.

This chain connects TRBV6-4 to TRBJ2-3; the match to TRBD2 covers 9 bases. Looked up from germline, CDR1 is MRHNA and CDR2 is SNTAGT. V shed 8 bases and J 0 bases; nucleotides not matched to a gene: 3. The CDR3 has 14 residues. This chain's CDR3 is CASYSGRSTDTQYF. The CDR3, as DNA: TGTGCCAGCTATAGCGGGAGAAGCACAGATACGCAGTATTTT.

The chain combines TRBV6-5 with TRBJ2-1; 8 bases are shared with TRBD2. CDR1 is MNHEY, CDR2 SVGAGI, per germline. The CDR3 runs 14 residues. The ends lost 2 bases at V and 5 bases at J; junction bases unmatched: 2. CDR3 DNA sequence: TGTGCCAGCAGTTACACTAGCGGAAACAATGAGCAGTTCTTC. Its protein is CASSYTSGNNEQFF.

This chain joins TRBV24-1 and TRBJ2-1; 10 nucleotides agree with TRBD1. Trimming removed 4 bases from V and 7 bases from J; junction bases left unmatched: 6. Germline V lookup: CDR1 KGHDR, CDR2 SFDVKD. This CDR3 has 15 residues. CDR3 loop: CATSDPTGGQNEQFF. The DNA of the CDR3 is TGTGCCACCAGTGACCCGACAGGGGGCCAAAATGAGCAGTTCTTC.

The chain joins TRBV10-3 to TRBJ2-1, with D possibly being TRBD2 (6 bases). Between the trimmed V and J ends, which lost 5 bases and 1 base, there was a span of 18 bases. The CDR3 length is 17 residues. CDR1 is ENHRY and CDR2 is SYGVKD in the germline V gene. In DNA, the CDR3 is TGTGCCATCAGTAAACGCGCGGGACTCCGTTCCTACAATGAGCAGTTCTTC. Amino acids: CAISKRAGLRSYNEQFF.

A single count supports this clone. The J gene is TRBJ2-2, the V gene TRBV11-2, with TRBD2 identical over 14 bases. The CDR3 totals 15 residues. V lost 5 bases and J lost 5; bases outside the gene matches: 1. CDR1 and CDR2 from the germline V gene are SGHAT and FQNNGV. The chain's CDR3 is CASSRTSGGTGELFF. The CDR3 bases are TGTGCCAGCAGCAGGACTAGCGGGGGGACCGGGGAGCTGTTTTTT.

The chain couples TRBV28 to TRBJ1-5; 7 bases fit TRBD1. V shed 6 bases and J 7 bases; nucleotides not matched to a gene: 9. The CDR3 consists of 14 residues. The V gene's germline CDR1 is MDHEN and CDR2 SYDVKM. In DNA form, the CDR3 reads TGTGCCAGCAGCTCGGACAGGAAGAGCCAGCCCCAGCATTTT. The encoded protein is CASSSDRKSQPQHF.

This clone was seen only once. This sequence joins TRBV19 and TRBJ2-5; a possible D gene is TRBD1 (6 bases). In germline, CDR1 is LNHDA, CDR2 SQIVND (reference sequence). The length of the CDR3 is 14 residues. V lost 4 bases and J 5 bases, leaving 14 bases between the germline ends. The CDR3, as DNA: TGTGCCAGTAGTACCTCAACAGGGTTGGAGACCCAGTACTTC. It translates to CASSTSTGLETQYF.

V gene TRBV5-8 combines with J gene TRBJ2-2; 7 nucleotides line up with TRBD1. Trimming removed 2 bases from V and 4 bases from J; junction bases left unmatched: 5. This CDR3 is built from 15 residues. Germline V gene sequence: CDR1 SGHTS, CDR2 YDEGEE. Here the CDR3 reads CASSLEQGITGELFF. CDR3 DNA: TGTGCCAGCAGCTTAGAACAGGGGATCACCGGGGAGCTGTTTTTT.

V and J are TRBV5-1 and TRBJ1-4; 7 bases are shared with TRBD1. Trimming took 0 bases from V and 7 from J; bases not matched to a gene: 3. Germline loops: CDR1 SGHRS, CDR2 YFSETQ. The CDR3 is 14 residues long. CDR3 sequence reads: CASSLGDRIEKLFF. The CDR3 nucleotides are TGCGCCAGCAGCTTGGGGGACAGAATTGAAAAACTGTTTTTT.

The chain employs TRBV11-3 and TRBJ2-5, with 7 bases matching TRBD1. CDR1 is SGHNT, CDR2 YENEEA, per germline. This CDR3 has 14 residues. V lost 5 bases and J lost 3; bases outside the gene matches: 6. For the CDR3, the DNA is TGTGCCAGCAGCCCAGGGACAGCTGAAGAGACCCAGTACTTC. Translation gives CASSPGTAEETQYF.

The table lists this clone with a count of one. This chain connects TRBV4-1 to TRBJ1-6; D not certain. Per germline, CDR1 MGHRA and CDR2 YSYEKL. The ends were cut back, 1 base at V and 7 bases at J, with 14 bases in the middle. CDR3 length: 16 residues. Here the CDR3 DNA reads TGCGCCAGCAGCCAAGGGGCTGGACTTGGGAATTCACCCCTCCACTTT. It encodes CASSQGAGLGNSPLHF.

The V call is TRBV7-9, the J call TRBJ2-1; 7 bases are a match to TRBD2. Germline-derived CDR1 and CDR2 are SEHNR and FQNEAQ (reference sequence). The CDR3 runs to 15 residues. V was clipped by 5 bases and J by 0 bases; unmatched bases: 4. In DNA, the CDR3 is TGTGCCAGCAGCGCGAGACTAGCCTCCTACAATGAGCAGTTCTTC. This sequence encodes CASSARLASYNEQFF.

V gene TRBV19 combines with J gene TRBJ2-1; 9 bases map to TRBD2. This CDR3 has 18 residues. The germline CDR1 and CDR2 sequences are LNHDA and SQIVND (reference sequence). J was trimmed by 0 bases and V by 3 bases; bases with no gene match: 9. CDR3 sequence (DNA): TGTGCCAGTAGTATGGGGCTAGCGGGGAAGAGCTCCTACAATGAGCAGTTCTTC. Translation gives CASSMGLAGKSSYNEQFF.

The sample holds a few counts of this clone. The chain couples TRBV30 to TRBJ2-1; 9 nucleotides align to TRBD1. Germline CDR1 and CDR2: GTSNPN and SVGIG (reference sequence). J lost 7 bases, V lost 4 bases, and 11 bases had no gene match. The CDR3 extends over 15 amino acids. In DNA form, the CDR3 reads TGTGCCTGGACGTCGGGGACAGGGTGGACAAATGAGCAGTTCTTC. Its protein is CAWTSGTGWTNEQFF.